This T cell receptor (beta chain) emerged from a study of T cells expressing NK-cell markers. Whole-study results and caveats: There remained a lack of clarity about HCMV specificity of expanded NKG2C+ T cell clones. Of the CD8+ T cell pool in over 5 donors, roughly 1.0-7.0% was accounted for by dominant NKG2C+ clonotypes.

The germline V gene encodes CDR1 SGHRS and CDR2 YFSETQ. The CDR3 length is 17 residues. UMIs accompanied the 5'RACE template switching by which TCR beta cDNA was made. TCRdb reanalyzed the 5' RACE reads, giving one entry per CDR3 protein sequence and no DNA. This sample's clone table lists roughly 390,000 distinct CDR3 sequences. Of note for this clonotype: Its antigen is unknown.

Material for sequencing was blood T cells: a sorted CD56 or NKG2C T cell subset, CD4+ or CD8+ T cells, or bulk PBMC T cells (not recorded which). The receptor comes from a man aged 18-69 years in good health. The rearrangement joins TRBV5-1 to TRBJ2-1; TCRdb gives TRBD1 as the D gene, but with no DNA this cannot be confirmed. CDR3 sequence reads: CASSRETGLPLLNEQFF.